This entry concerns a single T cell receptor (beta chain). The antigen remains undetermined. They got blood RNA out of unsorted whole blood and also pulled out germline DNA. No patient had received treatment, and all had chronic HBV infection. A constant-region primer served to make TCR beta cDNA from roughly 480 ng total RNA. Researchers made the TCR beta libraries by running three nested multiplex PCR rounds with slightly modified ARM-PCR. The first two PCR rounds used TRBV1-TRBV30 forward primers with a C-beta reverse primer, nine to eleven cycles each. TCRdb independently ran MiXCR on the multiplex PCR reads; one entry per CDR3 protein. The repertoire holds about 320,000 distinct CDR3 sequences, about 62% seen once, with roughly 8.6% in the top ten. Germline V gene lookup returns CDR1 SGHRS and CDR2 YFSETQ. CDR3 length equals 17 residues. Between the trimmed V and J ends, which lost 3 bases and 5 bases, there was a span of 21 bases.

The sample belongs to a study of tumor-infiltrating lymphocytes in primary liver carcinoma. Study-level results: Whereas tumor region pairs overlapped more, tumor-adjacent and tumor-blood pairs overlapped less. Compared with blood, tumor repertoires held significantly more in their top 250 clones.

Source material: peripheral blood. This sequence was found in a man aged 40-49 years with primary liver carcinoma and hepatitis B virus infection. This rearrangement joins TRBV5-1 to TRBJ2-1; D may be TRBD2 (8 bases). CDR3 DNA: TGCGCCAGCAGCTCAGGACAGGTGATTAGCGGGAACAATGAGCAGTTCTTC. Translating it yields CASSSGQVISGNNEQFF.